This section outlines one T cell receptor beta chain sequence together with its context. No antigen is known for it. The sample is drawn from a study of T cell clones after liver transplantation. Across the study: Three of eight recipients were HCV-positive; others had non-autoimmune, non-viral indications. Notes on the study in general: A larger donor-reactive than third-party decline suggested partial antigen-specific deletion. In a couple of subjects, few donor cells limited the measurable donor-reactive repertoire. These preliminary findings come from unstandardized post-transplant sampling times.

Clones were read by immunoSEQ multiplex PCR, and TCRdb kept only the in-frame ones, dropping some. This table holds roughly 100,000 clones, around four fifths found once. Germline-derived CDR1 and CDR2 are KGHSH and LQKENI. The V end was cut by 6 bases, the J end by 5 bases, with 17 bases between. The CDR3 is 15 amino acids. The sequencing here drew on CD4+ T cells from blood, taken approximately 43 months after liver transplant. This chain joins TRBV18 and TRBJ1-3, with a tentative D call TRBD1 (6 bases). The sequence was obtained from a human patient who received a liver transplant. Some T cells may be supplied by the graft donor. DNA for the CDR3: TGTGCCAGCTCTCCTAGAGACAGGCTCCGAAACACCATATATTTT. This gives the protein CASSPRDRLRNTIYF.